This T cell receptor beta chain was documented in a study of CD8+ T cells in alopecia areata. Study background: Treatment of the treated patients consisted of oral tofacitinib, 5 to 10 mg twice daily.

CD4+ and CD8+ T cells were sorted from PBMCs stained for CD3, CD4 and CD8. The CDR3 is 11 amino acids. CDR1 and CDR2 from the germline V gene are GTSNPN and SVGIG (reference sequence). V lost 3 bases to trimming and J lost 3 bases, with 6 bases between them. Remarks on this clone: No antigen is known for it.

Study-level results: TCRs were shared less clearly across patients than in mice, possibly for HLA-related reasons. Clonality in lesional scalp, especially alopecia totalis/universalis, exceeded that of normal scalp.

Isolated RNA was reverse transcribed into cDNA used as the sequencing template. Assay used: immunoSEQ multiplex PCR; TCRdb lists only in-frame clones, some missing. This sample has more than 200,000 clones, with about two thirds found just once. This receptor was identified in a human donor with alopecia areata. This chain links TRBV30 with TRBJ2-7; D unresolved. Sequenced material: CD4+ T cells sorted from blood, taken at week 0. CDR3 sequence (DNA): TGTGCCTGGAGGAACGGCTACGAGCAGTACTTC. Amino acid sequence: CAWRNGYEQYF. Using reference TRBV30 and TRBJ2-7 for the parts outside the CDR3, the full variable domain is SQTIHQWPATLVQPVGSPLSLECTVEGTSNPNLYWYRQAAGRGLQLLFYSVGIGQISSEVPQNLSASRPQDRQFILSSKKLLLSDSGFYLCAWRNGYEQYFGPGTRLTVT.